This T cell receptor beta chain was observed in a study of long-term antiretroviral therapy in people with HIV. The cryopreserved samples used held roughly 0.95-10 million PBMC prior to extraction of DNA. Running of the v3.0 immunoSEQ assay took place at survey level. Generated by immunoSEQ multiplex PCR, the TCRdb table keeps only in-frame clones and is missing some. This table holds 40,000 to 50,000 clones, about 95% found once. The CDR3 totals 15 residues. Germline-derived CDR1 and CDR2 are MNHEY and SVGAGI. After removal of 7 bases from V and 4 bases from J, the junction contained 10 bases not matched to a gene.

The sample consisted of unsorted PBMCs, taken roughly 9.5 years after starting antiretroviral therapy. The chain is built from TRBV6-5 and TRBJ1-1; 9 bases match TRBD1. The source is a young man with HIV. The CDR3 region is CASTKQGARITEAFF. The CDR3 DNA follows: TGTGCCAGCACCAAACAGGGGGCGCGGATCACTGAAGCTTTCTTT.